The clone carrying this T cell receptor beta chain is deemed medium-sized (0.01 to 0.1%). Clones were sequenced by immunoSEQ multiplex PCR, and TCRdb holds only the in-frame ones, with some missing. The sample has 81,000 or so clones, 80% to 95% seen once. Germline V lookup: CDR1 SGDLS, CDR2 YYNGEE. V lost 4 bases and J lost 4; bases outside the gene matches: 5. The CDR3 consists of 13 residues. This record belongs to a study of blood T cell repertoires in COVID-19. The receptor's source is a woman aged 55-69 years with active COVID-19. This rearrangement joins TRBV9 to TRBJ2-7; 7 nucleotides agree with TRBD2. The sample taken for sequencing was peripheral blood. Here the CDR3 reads CASSPGGVYEQYF. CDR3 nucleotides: TGTGCCAGCAGCCCTGGGGGGGTTTACGAGCAGTACTTC.